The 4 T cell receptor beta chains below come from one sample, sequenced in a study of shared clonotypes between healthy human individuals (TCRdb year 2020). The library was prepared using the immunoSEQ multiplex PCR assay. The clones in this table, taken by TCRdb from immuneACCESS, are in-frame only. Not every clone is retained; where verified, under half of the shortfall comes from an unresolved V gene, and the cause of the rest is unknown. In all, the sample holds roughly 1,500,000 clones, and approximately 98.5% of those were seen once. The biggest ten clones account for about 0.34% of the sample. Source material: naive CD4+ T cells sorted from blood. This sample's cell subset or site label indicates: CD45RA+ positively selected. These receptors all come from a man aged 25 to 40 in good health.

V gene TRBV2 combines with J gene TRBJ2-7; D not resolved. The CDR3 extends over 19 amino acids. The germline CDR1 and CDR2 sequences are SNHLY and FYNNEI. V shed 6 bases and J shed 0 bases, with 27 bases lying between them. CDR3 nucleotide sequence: TGTGCCAGCAGCCAAACCCTACCCTTGAAAGTCCTGGGCTCCTACGAGCAGTACTTC. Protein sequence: CASSQTLPLKVLGSYEQYF. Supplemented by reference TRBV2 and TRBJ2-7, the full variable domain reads EPEVTQTPSHQVTQMGQEVILRCVPISNHLYFYWYRQILGQKVEFLVSFYNNEISEKSEIFDDQFSVERPDGSNFTLKIRSTKLEDSAMYFCASSQTLPLKVLGSYEQYFGPGTRLTVT.

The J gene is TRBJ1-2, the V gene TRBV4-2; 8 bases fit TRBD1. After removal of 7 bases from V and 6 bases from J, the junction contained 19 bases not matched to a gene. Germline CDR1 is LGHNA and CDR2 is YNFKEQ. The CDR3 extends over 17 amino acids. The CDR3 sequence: CASIPSPGQGNLNGYTF. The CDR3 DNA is TGTGCCAGCATCCCAAGCCCAGGACAGGGAAACTTGAATGGCTACACCTTC.

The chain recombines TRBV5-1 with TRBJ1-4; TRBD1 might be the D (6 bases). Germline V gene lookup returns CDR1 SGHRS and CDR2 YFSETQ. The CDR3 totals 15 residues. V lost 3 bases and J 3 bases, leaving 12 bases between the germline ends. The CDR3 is CASSSNRASNEKLFF. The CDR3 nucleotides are TGCGCCAGCAGCTCAAACAGGGCCTCTAATGAAAAACTGTTTTTT.

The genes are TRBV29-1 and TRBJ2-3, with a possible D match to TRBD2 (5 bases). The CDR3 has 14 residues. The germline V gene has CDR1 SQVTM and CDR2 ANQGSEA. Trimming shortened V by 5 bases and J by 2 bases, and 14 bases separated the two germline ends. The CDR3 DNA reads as TGCAGCGTTCTAGAGGCGGGCCTCACAGATACGCAGTATTTT. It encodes CSVLEAGLTDTQYF.